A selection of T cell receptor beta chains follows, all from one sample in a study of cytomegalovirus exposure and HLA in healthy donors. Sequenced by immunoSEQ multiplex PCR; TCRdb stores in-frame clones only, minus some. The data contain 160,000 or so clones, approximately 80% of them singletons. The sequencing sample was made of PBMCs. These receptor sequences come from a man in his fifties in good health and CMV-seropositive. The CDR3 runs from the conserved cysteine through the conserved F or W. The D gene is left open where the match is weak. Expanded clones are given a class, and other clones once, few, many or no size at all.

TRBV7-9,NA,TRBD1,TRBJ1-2,CASSQDRGYGYTF,TGTGCCAGCAGCCAGGACAGGGGGTATGGCTACACCTTC
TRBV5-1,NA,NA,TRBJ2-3,CASSSRRGDTQYF,TGCGCCAGCAGCTCCCGTAGAGGAGATACGCAGTATTTT
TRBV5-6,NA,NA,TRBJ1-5,CASSPFDSRNQPQHF,TGTGCCAGCAGCCCTTTTGACAGCCGCAATCAGCCCCAGCATTTT
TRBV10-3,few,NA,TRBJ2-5,CAISGSGRGHMGETQYF,TGTGCCATCAGTGGGTCAGGCAGGGGCCACATGGGAGAGACCCAGTACTTC
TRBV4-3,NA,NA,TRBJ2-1,CASSRGALGLNNEQFF,TGCGCCAGCAGCCGGGGCGCCTTGGGCCTTAACAATGAGCAGTTCTTC
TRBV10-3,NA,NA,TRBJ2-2,CAISDNSLISNTGELFF,TGTGCCATCAGTGATAACAGCCTCATATCGAACACCGGGGAGCTGTTTTTT
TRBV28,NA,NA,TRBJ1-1,CASSFRVSYTEAFF,TGTGCCAGCAGTTTCAGGGTTTCGTACACTGAAGCTTTCTTT
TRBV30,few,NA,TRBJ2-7,CAFTALYEQYF,TGTGCCTTCACTGCCCTCTACGAGCAGTACTTC
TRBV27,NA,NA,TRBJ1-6,CASSPPQFYNSPLHF,TGTGCCAGCAGTCCCCCACAGTTCTATAATTCACCCCTCCACTTT
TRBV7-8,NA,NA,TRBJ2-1,CASSKPPVAPRDEQFF,TGTGCCAGCAGCAAACCGCCGGTTGCTCCCCGCGATGAGCAGTTCTTC
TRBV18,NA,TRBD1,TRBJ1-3,CASSRGQGLLESGNTIYF,TGTGCCAGCTCACGGGGACAGGGACTTCTTGAGTCTGGAAACACCATATATTTT
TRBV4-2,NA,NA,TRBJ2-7,CASSLRGLGRDYEQYF,TGTGCCAGCAGCCTAAGGGGTCTAGGCAGAGACTACGAGCAGTACTTC
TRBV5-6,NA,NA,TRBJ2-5,CASSFDRSQETQYF,TGTGCCAGCAGCTTCGACAGGTCCCAAGAGACCCAGTACTTC
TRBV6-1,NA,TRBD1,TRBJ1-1,CASSRTGGNTEAFF,TGTGCCAGCAGTAGGACAGGGGGGAACACTGAAGCTTTCTTT
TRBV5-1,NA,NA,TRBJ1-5,CASSLDTGQPQHF,TGCGCCAGCAGCTTGGACACGGGACAGCCCCAGCATTTT
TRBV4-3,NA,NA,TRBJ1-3,CASSQGIDSGNTIYF,TGCGCCAGCAGCCAGGGCATCGACTCTGGAAACACCATATATTTT
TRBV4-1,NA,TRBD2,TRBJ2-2,CASSQVPGGAFYGELFF,TGCGCCAGCAGCCAAGTGCCGGGGGGGGCGTTTTACGGGGAGCTGTTTTTT
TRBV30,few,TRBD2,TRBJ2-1,CAWSVFAGVYNEQFF,TGTGCCTGGAGTGTATTCGCGGGGGTCTACAATGAGCAGTTCTTC
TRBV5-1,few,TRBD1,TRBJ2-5,CASSSGTVQETQYF,TGCGCCAGCAGCTCGGGGACAGTACAAGAGACCCAGTACTTC
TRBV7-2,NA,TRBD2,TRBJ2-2,CASSFYGRGELFF,TGTGCCAGCAGCTTTTACGGGAGGGGGGAGCTGTTTTTT
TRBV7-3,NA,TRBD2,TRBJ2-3,CASSSRTSGPDTQYF,TGTGCCAGCAGCTCCCGGACTAGCGGGCCAGATACGCAGTATTTT
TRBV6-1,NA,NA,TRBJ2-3,CASSPGGTDTQYF,TGTGCCAGCAGTCCGGGCGGGACAGATACGCAGTATTTT
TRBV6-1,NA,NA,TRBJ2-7,CASSEFRSSYEQYF,TGTGCCAGCAGTGAATTCAGGTCCTCCTACGAGCAGTACTTC
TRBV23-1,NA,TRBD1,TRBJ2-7,CASSQLDRDPPHYEQYF,TGCGCCAGCAGTCAATTGGACAGGGACCCCCCTCACTACGAGCAGTACTTC
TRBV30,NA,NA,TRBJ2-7,CAWSVSSYEQYF,TGTGCCTGGAGTGTCAGCTCCTACGAGCAGTACTTC
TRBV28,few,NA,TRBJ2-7,CASSPSSTGFYYEQYF,TGTGCCAGCAGTCCGTCCAGTACAGGGTTCTACTACGAGCAGTACTTC
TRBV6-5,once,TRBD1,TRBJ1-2,CASSYSRQGNYGYTF,TGTGCCAGCAGTTACTCGAGACAGGGGAACTATGGCTACACCTTC
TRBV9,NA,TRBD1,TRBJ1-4,CASSETGGGEKLFF,TGTGCCAGCAGCGAAACAGGGGGAGGTGAAAAACTGTTTTTT
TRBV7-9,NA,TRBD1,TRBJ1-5,CASSLTGQVLAHF,TGTGCCAGCAGCTTAACAGGACAGGTATTGGCACATTTT
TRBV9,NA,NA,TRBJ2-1,CASSVTIRELENEQFF,TGTGCCAGCAGCGTAACCATACGAGAATTGGAGAATGAGCAGTTCTTC
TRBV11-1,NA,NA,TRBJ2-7,CASSQGLIYEQYF,TGTGCCAGCAGCCAGGGGCTCATCTACGAGCAGTACTTC
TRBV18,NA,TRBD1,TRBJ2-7,CASSKDRATYEQYF,TGTGCCAGCTCAAAGGACAGGGCAACCTACGAGCAGTACTTC
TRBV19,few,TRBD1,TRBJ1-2,CASSIGGTVHYGYTF,TGTGCCAGTAGTATAGGTGGGACAGTTCACTATGGCTACACCTTC
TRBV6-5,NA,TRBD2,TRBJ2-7,CASSTLAGGEQYF,TGTGCCAGCAGCACCCTAGCGGGGGGCGAGCAGTACTTC